One and the same sample provided the 17 T cell receptor beta chains below, sequenced in a study of T-cell memory formation after mild COVID-19. From the 5' RACE reads, TCRdb called clonotypes with MiXCR, one entry per CDR3 protein. The sample contains around 370,000 distinct CDR3 sequences, 20% to 25% of which appear only once. Sequencing input: PBMCs or a T cell subset sorted from them (not recorded which). The receptor set was obtained from an adult woman who had mild COVID-19 (a few samples of this study predate the infection). Cell type and time point are not known.

In its sample, this clonotype was seen a few times. Here the CDR3 reads CASSQGGGTETQYF. The CDR3, as DNA: TGTGCCAGCAGCCAAGGAGGGGGTACGGAGACCCAGTACTTC. The J gene is TRBJ2-5, the V gene TRBV14, with D possibly TRBD1 on 6 matching bases. With 1 base removed from V and 5 bases from J, the gap between germline ends came to 11 bases. Germline assignment: CDR1 SGHDN and CDR2 FVKESK. CDR3 length equals 14 residues.

V and J are TRBV6-1 and TRBJ1-5; no definite D call. Germline V gives CDR1 MNHNS, CDR2 SASEGT. The CDR3 spans 12 residues. The ends were cut back, 2 bases at V and 9 bases at J, with 8 bases in the middle. CDR3 sequence reads: CASSEHGGPQHF. In DNA, the CDR3 is TGTGCCAGCAGTGAACATGGAGGGCCCCAGCATTTT.

V gene TRBV20-1 combines with J gene TRBJ1-1; D call uncertain. The germline V and J ends were trimmed by 2 bases and 0 bases, with 10 bases remaining between them. CDR3 length equals 14 residues. CDR1 and CDR2 (germline): DFQATT, SNEGSKA (reference sequence). The CDR3 sequence: CSARRQVMNTEAFF. The CDR3 DNA reads TGCAGTGCTAGAAGGCAGGTCATGAACACTGAAGCTTTCTTT.

J is TRBJ2-7 and V is TRBV9; possibly TRBD1 for D (6 bases). In germline, CDR1 is SGDLS, CDR2 YYNGEE. This CDR3 comprises 14 residues. The V and J ends lost 3 bases and 1 base respectively, with 11 bases between them. DNA for the CDR3: TGTGCCAGCAGCGCCGGACAGATATCCTACGAGCAGTACTTC. Amino acids: CASSAGQISYEQYF.

Many counts were recorded for this clonotype. The chain uses TRBV12-3 or TRBV12-4 and TRBJ2-3, with unresolved D. Trimming took 3 bases from V and 8 from J, leaving 9 bases between them. The CDR3 length is 12 residues. CDR3 residues: CASSFPQLTQYF. CDR3 nucleotides: TGTGCCAGCAGTTTCCCCCAACTTACGCAGTATTTT.

With regard to this clonotype: One end of the junction varies from germline; a read error may be responsible. V and J are TRBV11-2 and TRBJ1-1; no reliable D call. The CDR3 contains 14 residues. Germline assignment: CDR1 SGHAT and CDR2 FQNNGV. CDR3 region: CASSLDSSMNTEAF. Written as DNA, the CDR3 is TGTGCCAGCAGCTTAGACAGTTCAATGAACACTGAAGCTTTT.

The sample holds many counts of this clonotype. The chain is built from TRBV12-3 or TRBV12-4 and TRBJ2-5; D is undetermined. The CDR3 sequence is 14 residues long. V gave up 3 bases and J gave up 1 base, with 9 bases separating them. Here the CDR3 DNA reads TGTGCCAGCAGTTTTTCAGGCGTCCAAGAGACCCAGTACTTC. Translated, it gives CASSFSGVQETQYF.

The rearrangement joins TRBV24-1 to TRBJ2-1; D unclear. This CDR3 spans 17 amino acids. The V end was cut by 4 bases, the J end by 4 bases, with 19 bases between. CDR1 and CDR2 (germline): KGHDR, SFDVKD. CDR3 in amino acids: CATSDAPMEGVYNEQFF. The CDR3 region has the DNA TGTGCCACCAGTGACGCCCCCATGGAAGGCGTTTACAATGAGCAGTTCTTC.

J is TRBJ2-2 and V is TRBV4-1, with a tentative D call TRBD2 (6 bases). Trimming took off 2 bases at V and 7 bases at J, with 11 bases between the two ends. The CDR3 totals 14 residues. Germline-derived CDR1 and CDR2 are MGHRA and YSYEKL. CDR3 in DNA: TGCGCCAGCAGCCAACACGGGGGTAACGGGGAGCTGTTTTTT. Translating gives CASSQHGGNGELFF.

This clonotype came up a few times. This chain joins TRBV12-3 or TRBV12-4 and TRBJ2-1; no clear D. V lost 6 bases and J 2 bases, leaving 8 bases between the germline ends. The CDR3 spans 13 residues. The CDR3 protein is CASSSAPYNEQFF. CDR3 DNA: TGTGCCAGCAGCTCGGCACCCTACAATGAGCAGTTCTTC.

The sample holds a few counts of this clonotype. The rearrangement uses TRBV15 and TRBJ2-7, with 7 bases aligning to TRBD1. Germline-derived CDR1 and CDR2 are LNHNV and YYDKDF (reference sequence). V shed 4 bases, J shed 6 bases, and the junction held 12 bases outside the gene matches. The CDR3 runs to 15 residues. CDR3 protein: CATSTLRDRPLEQYF. CDR3 DNA sequence: TGTGCCACCAGCACTCTCCGGGACAGACCCCTCGAGCAGTACTTC.

The rearrangement uses TRBV5-1 and TRBJ1-2; possible D gene TRBD1, 5 bases. V was trimmed by 0 bases and J by 0 bases, leaving 15 bases between them. The CDR3 has 17 residues. CDR1 and CDR2 (germline): SGHRS, YFSETQ. In nucleotides, the CDR3 is TGCGCCAGCAGCTTGGGGATGGGGACCTCTCCTAACTATGGCTACACCTTC. It is translated as CASSLGMGTSPNYGYTF.

This clonotype was recorded a few times. The chain links TRBV6-1 to TRBJ2-3; 9 bases agree with TRBD2. V lost 7 bases to trimming and J lost 3 bases; unmatched junction nucleotides: 5. Germline values: CDR1 MNHNS, CDR2 SASEGT. The CDR3 has 14 residues. CDR3 in DNA: TGTGCCAGCAAAAAGCGGGGGGCAACAGATACGCAGTATTTT. Its protein is CASKKRGATDTQYF.

This clonotype appeared a few times. The genes are TRBV12-3 or TRBV12-4 and TRBJ2-5, with 8 bases that match TRBD1. The CDR3 is 17 amino acids. Unmatched junction bases numbered 13, after V lost 4 bases and J lost 3 bases. CDR3 amino acids: CASSSSPQDRVKETQYF. The DNA of the CDR3 is TGTGCCAGCAGTTCAAGTCCCCAGGACAGGGTTAAAGAGACCCAGTACTTC.

The chain couples TRBV12-3 or TRBV12-4 to TRBJ2-7; 7 bases fit TRBD1. CDR3 length: 18 residues. V dropped 4 bases and J dropped 3; count of bases not matched to a gene: 18. Here the CDR3 DNA reads TGTGCCAGCAGTTCCGAGGACAGGTATTCCCCCCACGGCTACGAGCAGTACTTC. Its protein product is CASSSEDRYSPHGYEQYF.

This rearrangement joins TRBV12-3 or TRBV12-4 to TRBJ2-1, with 10 bases lining up with TRBD2. The CDR3 runs to 16 residues. J gave up 4 bases and V 7 bases, and 10 bases lay outside the gene matches. In DNA, the CDR3 is TGTGCCAGCACCGGTGCCGGACTAGCGGATTACAATGAGCAGTTCTTC. Its protein is CASTGAGLADYNEQFF.

This clonotype has ten or more counts. The chain links TRBV12-3 or TRBV12-4 to TRBJ2-3, with 9 positions matching TRBD2. V shed 6 bases, J shed 0 bases, and the junction held 10 bases outside the gene matches. CDR3 length: 17 amino acids. CDR3 sequence reads: CASSRSGGSASTDTQYF. Here the CDR3 DNA reads TGTGCCAGCAGCCGTAGCGGGGGTAGTGCTAGCACAGATACGCAGTATTTT.